This T cell receptor (beta chain) was sequenced in a study of OX40 agonist ivuxolimab in advanced cancers. Notes on this clone: As yet, its antigen is unknown.

Trimming removed 1 base at V and 9 bases at J, with 13 bases between. The CDR3 has 15 amino acids. Germline V gene lookup returns CDR1 MNHEY and CDR2 SMNVEV (reference sequence). Overall study results and limits: CD4+ and CD8+ T cells in blood underwent clonal expansion by week 6 at 0.1 to 3.0 mg/kg.

Assay: immunoSEQ multiplex PCR; the TCRdb copy retains only in-frame clones and omits some. This sample has more than 45,000 clones; almost 90% occur once, and the top ten carry about 7.5%. This specimen consisted of CD4+ or CD8+ T cells sorted from blood, obtained in a trial of the OX40 agonist ivuxolimab. This TCR came from an adult with an advanced solid tumor such as melanoma, head and neck, liver or kidney cancer. J is TRBJ1-6 and V is TRBV27; weak D call: TRBD1 (6 bases). CDR3 DNA sequence: TGTGCCAGCAGTTTATATGGGGGCGGGATTTCACCCCTCCACTTT. It translates to CASSLYGGGISPLHF.